The 7 T cell receptor beta chains below were found in one sample sequenced in a study of T-cell reconstitution after alpha-beta-depleted transplantation in children. It was with unique molecular identifiers that the TCRbeta library was prepared. Using its own MiXCR run on the PCR reads, TCRdb lists one record per CDR3 protein. Among 200,000 to 300,000 distinct CDR3 sequences listed, about 24% were seen once. The starting material was PBMCs, mostly from graft donor cells, obtained 360 days after TCRalphabeta/CD19-depleted stem cell transplant. The source is a female patient aged 2-15 years who had a stem cell transplant for congenital amegakaryocytic thrombocytopenia, so the T cells may come from the graft donor.

This clonotype was counted only a few times. V usage is TRBV5-1 and J usage is TRBJ2-1, with D possibly being TRBD1 (6 bases). V shed 1 base and J shed 7 bases, with 15 bases lying between them. From germline, CDR1 is SGHRS and CDR2 YFSETQ. The CDR3 is 15 residues long. The CDR3 sequence: CASSLRGTSRNEQFF. As DNA, the CDR3 is TGCGCCAGCAGCTTGAGAGGGACAAGCAGGAATGAGCAGTTCTTC. The complete variable domain, with remaining parts taken from reference TRBV5-1 and TRBJ2-1, reads KAGVTQTPRYLIKTRGQQVTLSCSPISGHRSVSWYQQTPGQGLQFLFEYFSETQRNKGNFPGRFSGRQFSNSRSEMNVSTLELGDSALYLCASSLRGTSRNEQFFGPGTRLTVL.

The chain has TRBV29-1 and TRBJ1-4, with TRBD1 as a possible D gene (6 bases). This CDR3 comprises 13 residues. The ends were cut back, 3 bases at V and 7 bases at J, with 12 bases in the middle. CDR1 is SQVTM and CDR2 is ANQGSEA in the germline V gene. The CDR3 bases are TGCAGCGTTGAGGACAGTTTTACTGAAAAACTGTTTTTT. Translated: CSVEDSFTEKLFF.

This clonotype was observed a handful of times. The rearrangement uses TRBV28 and TRBJ1-5; D remains unclear. V was pared by 8 bases and J by 0 bases, with 14 bases between. The CDR3 length is 15 residues. CDR1 MDHEN and CDR2 SYDVKM come from the germline V gene. The CDR3 DNA is TGTGCCAGCGACCTTAACGGCTATAGCAATCAGCCCCAGCATTTT. Protein sequence: CASDLNGYSNQPQHF.

This clonotype has only a few counts. V gene TRBV15 combines with J gene TRBJ2-1; 10 bases align to TRBD2. CDR1 LNHNV and CDR2 YYDKDF come from the germline V gene (reference sequence). This CDR3 contains 20 residues. V shed 0 bases, J shed 5 bases, and the junction held 16 bases outside the gene matches. The CDR3 DNA reads TGTGCCACCAGCAGAGATACGTGGGGCCGGGGGACTAGCGTTAACAATGAGCAGTTCTTC. This codes for CATSRDTWGRGTSVNNEQFF.

The CDR3 DNA reads as TGTGCCACCAGTGAGTCGTCCCAGCGCTACGAGCAGTACTTC. Amino acids: CATSESSQRYEQYF. The chain is built from TRBV24-1 and TRBJ2-7; D not certain. V was trimmed by 4 bases and J by 3 bases, leaving 12 bases between them. The CDR3 length is 14 residues. CDR1 is KGHDR and CDR2 is SFDVKD in the germline V gene.

This clonotype has more than one count but fewer than ten. V usage is TRBV29-1 and J usage is TRBJ1-1; TRBD1 agrees at 9 bases. With 7 bases clipped from V and 4 bases from J, the junction kept 7 bases outside the gene matches. CDR3 size: 13 residues. Germline V gives CDR1 SQVTM, CDR2 ANQGSEA. The CDR3 nucleotides read TGCAGCGGGGGACAGGGCCGGTCCACTGAAGCTTTCTTT. Its translation: CSGGQGRSTEAFF.

V and J are TRBV5-4 and TRBJ2-1; D is unclear. Deletions cut 4 bases from V and 5 bases from J, with 10 bases between. The CDR3 contains 13 residues. Looked up from germline, CDR1 is SGHNT and CDR2 is YYREEE (reference sequence). The CDR3 region is CASSPDVNNEQFF. The CDR3 DNA sequence: TGTGCCAGCAGCCCGGACGTAAACAATGAGCAGTTCTTC.